This T cell receptor (beta chain) emerged from a study of cytomegalovirus exposure and HLA in healthy donors. V lost 11 bases, J lost 5 bases, and 11 bases stayed unmatched. The CDR3 loop spans 13 amino acids. Germline lookup yields CDR1 MDHEN and CDR2 SYDVKM. PCR used 60 Vbeta primers and 13 Jbeta primers. Sequenced by immunoSEQ multiplex PCR; TCRdb stores in-frame clones only, minus some. The table includes 130,000 or so clones, 6.5% to 9.5% detected once. Sequencing input: PBMCs. This receptor was obtained from a woman between 40 and 55 years old in good health and CMV-seropositive. The chain is built from TRBV28 and TRBJ2-7; 8 bases line up with TRBD2. Here the CDR3 reads CAARGGRNHEQYF. CDR3 DNA: TGTGCCGCCCGGGGGGGGCGGAATCACGAGCAGTACTTC.